This T cell receptor (beta chain) was obtained from a study of a mutant IDH1 vaccine in newly diagnosed glioma. Looking at the study overall: At week 47 came visit V13, while visit V12 had come at week 35.

The CDR3 runs to 14 residues. Germline V gene data show CDR1 as SGHNT and CDR2 as YYREEE (reference sequence). V shed 4 bases and J shed 0 bases, with 10 bases lying between them. The assay was immunoSEQ multiplex PCR, and TCRdb's table has in-frame clones only and misses some. The sample shows more than 25,000 clones, over 70% of them seen only once. The time point here: week 35, safety follow-up. In the vaccine, a single dose held 300 ug of the mutant IDH1 20-mer peptide, along with topical imiquimod. Concerning this clone: Its specificity is not known.

Sequences were derived from PBMCs, sampled from a glioma patient whose treatment included an IDH1 peptide vaccine. The sequence was collected from a woman aged 25 to 39 with glioma. Some clones in this sample may be carry-over from other donors' samples. The chain is built from TRBV5-4 and TRBJ1-1, with TRBD1 as a possible D gene (5 bases). CDR3 bases: TGTGCCAGCAGCCGTGCGGGGGTGAACACTGAAGCTTTCTTT. Its translation: CASSRAGVNTEAFF.